These T cell receptor beta chains were read from a single sample in a study of control samples from healthy donors and cancer patients. Assay: immunoSEQ multiplex PCR; the TCRdb copy retains only in-frame clones and omits some. The table has about 71,000 clones, nearly 90% seen once. The sequenced sample consisted of PBMCs. Receptors originate from a man in his sixties with lung cancer. Both conserved end residues are part of each CDR3. A D gene is named only where the DNA matches it firmly. Clone size is given for some rows only: seen once, a few or many times, or a class if the clone is expanded.

v_call: TRBV4-1
d_call: TRBD1
j_call: TRBJ2-7
clone_size: -
cdr3_length: 16
cdr3_aa: CASSQGETGTVYEQYF
cdr3_nt: TGCGCCAGCAGCCAGGGGGAGACCGGGACAGTCTACGAGCAGTACTTC

v_call: TRBV11-1
d_call: -
j_call: TRBJ2-5
clone_size: once
cdr3_length: 15
cdr3_aa: CASSPQVGLQETQYF
cdr3_nt: TGTGCCAGCAGCCCCCAAGTGGGACTTCAAGAGACCCAGTACTTC

v_call: TRBV7-9
d_call: -
j_call: TRBJ1-1
clone_size: -
cdr3_length: 15
cdr3_aa: CASSWDGARNTEAFF
cdr3_nt: TGTGCCAGCAGCTGGGATGGGGCGAGGAACACTGAAGCTTTCTTT

v_call: TRBV7-3
d_call: -
j_call: TRBJ1-1
clone_size: once
cdr3_length: 13
cdr3_aa: CASSRGGATEAFF
cdr3_nt: TGTGCCAGCAGCCGTGGAGGGGCGACTGAAGCTTTCTTT

v_call: TRBV6-5
d_call: -
j_call: TRBJ1-5
clone_size: few
cdr3_length: 13
cdr3_aa: CASKVDSNQPQHF
cdr3_nt: TGTGCCAGCAAGGTGGATAGCAATCAGCCCCAGCATTTT

v_call: TRBV5-1
d_call: -
j_call: TRBJ2-5
clone_size: -
cdr3_length: 16
cdr3_aa: CASRERRAELQETQYF
cdr3_nt: TGCGCCAGCAGGGAGCGGAGGGCAGAACTCCAAGAGACCCAGTACTTC

v_call: TRBV9
d_call: TRBD1
j_call: TRBJ1-1
clone_size: -
cdr3_length: 15
cdr3_aa: CASSVLQGRNTEAFF
cdr3_nt: TGTGCCAGCAGCGTACTACAGGGGCGGAACACTGAAGCTTTCTTT

v_call: TRBV24-1
d_call: -
j_call: TRBJ2-5
clone_size: -
cdr3_length: 15
cdr3_aa: CATSEPRQPQETQYF
cdr3_nt: TGTGCCACCAGTGAACCCCGACAGCCCCAAGAGACCCAGTACTTC

v_call: TRBV4-2
d_call: -
j_call: TRBJ1-1
clone_size: -
cdr3_length: 14
cdr3_aa: CASSQGFSGREAFF
cdr3_nt: TGTGCCAGCAGCCAAGGGTTCTCAGGGCGGGAAGCTTTCTTT

v_call: TRBV5-1
d_call: -
j_call: TRBJ2-2
clone_size: -
cdr3_length: 16
cdr3_aa: CASSVSQGSNTGELFF
cdr3_nt: TGCGCCAGCAGCGTATCCCAGGGGTCGAACACCGGGGAGCTGTTTTTT

v_call: TRBV21-1
d_call: -
j_call: TRBJ2-3
clone_size: -
cdr3_length: 16
cdr3_aa: CASSKVRVSSTDTQYF
cdr3_nt: TGTGCCAGCAGCAAAGTCCGAGTTTCTAGCACAGATACGCAGTATTTT

v_call: TRBV3-1/TRBV3-2
d_call: -
j_call: TRBJ1-6
clone_size: -
cdr3_length: 13
cdr3_aa: CASSSSANSPLHF
cdr3_nt: TGTGCCAGCAGCAGCAGCGCTAATTCACCCCTCCACTTT

v_call: TRBV7-2
d_call: TRBD2
j_call: TRBJ2-2
clone_size: -
cdr3_length: 14
cdr3_aa: CASSGGVDPGELFF
cdr3_nt: TGTGCCAGCAGCGGGGGGGTCGATCCCGGGGAGCTGTTTTTT

v_call: TRBV18
d_call: -
j_call: TRBJ2-1
clone_size: once
cdr3_length: 14
cdr3_aa: CASSPIAGRNEQFF
cdr3_nt: TGTGCCAGCTCACCAATTGCAGGGAGGAATGAGCAGTTCTTC

v_call: TRBV7-3
d_call: -
j_call: TRBJ1-2
clone_size: -
cdr3_length: 13
cdr3_aa: CASSPGGEVGYTF
cdr3_nt: TGTGCCAGCAGCCCGGGGGGGGAGGTTGGCTACACCTTC

v_call: TRBV3-1/TRBV3-2
d_call: -
j_call: TRBJ1-1
clone_size: -
cdr3_length: 15
cdr3_aa: CASSQGAQGLSEAFF
cdr3_nt: TGTGCCAGCAGCCAAGGGGCCCAGGGTCTCAGTGAAGCTTTCTTT

v_call: TRBV2
d_call: TRBD2
j_call: TRBJ2-1
clone_size: -
cdr3_length: 14
cdr3_aa: CASRLAGGYNEQFF
cdr3_nt: TGTGCCAGCAGGTTAGCGGGAGGTTACAATGAGCAGTTCTTC

v_call: TRBV5-1
d_call: -
j_call: TRBJ1-1
clone_size: -
cdr3_length: 13
cdr3_aa: CASSPSSITEAFF
cdr3_nt: TGCGCCAGCAGCCCGTCCTCCATCACTGAAGCTTTCTTT